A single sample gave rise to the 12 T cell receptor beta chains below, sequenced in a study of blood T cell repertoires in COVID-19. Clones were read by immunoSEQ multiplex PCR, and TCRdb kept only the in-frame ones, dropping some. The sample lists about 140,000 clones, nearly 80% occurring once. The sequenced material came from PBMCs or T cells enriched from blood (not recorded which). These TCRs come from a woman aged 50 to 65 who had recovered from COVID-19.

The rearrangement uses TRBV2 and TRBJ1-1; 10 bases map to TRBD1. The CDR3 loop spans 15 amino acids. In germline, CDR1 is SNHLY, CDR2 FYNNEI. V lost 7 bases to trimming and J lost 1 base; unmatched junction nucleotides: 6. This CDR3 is CASNLDRGRNTEAFF. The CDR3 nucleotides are TGTGCCAGCAACCTAGACAGGGGGCGGAACACTGAAGCTTTCTTT.

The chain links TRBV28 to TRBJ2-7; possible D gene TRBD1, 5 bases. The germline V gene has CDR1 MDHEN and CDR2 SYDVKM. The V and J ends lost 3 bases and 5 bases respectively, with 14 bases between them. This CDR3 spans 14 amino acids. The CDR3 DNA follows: TGTGCCAGCAGTTTTGGGGCAGGGAACCACGAGCAGTACTTC. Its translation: CASSFGAGNHEQYF.

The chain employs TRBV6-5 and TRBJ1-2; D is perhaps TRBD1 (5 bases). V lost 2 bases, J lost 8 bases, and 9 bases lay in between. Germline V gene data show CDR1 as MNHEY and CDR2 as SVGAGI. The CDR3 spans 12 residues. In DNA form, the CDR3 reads TGTGCCAGCAGTTACAAGGGGCAGGGCTACACCTTC. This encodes CASSYKGQGYTF.

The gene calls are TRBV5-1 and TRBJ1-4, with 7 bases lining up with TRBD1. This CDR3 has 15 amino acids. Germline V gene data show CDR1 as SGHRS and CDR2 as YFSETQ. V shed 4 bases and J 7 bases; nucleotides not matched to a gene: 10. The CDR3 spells CASSPRTGGTEKLFF. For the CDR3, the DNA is TGCGCCAGCAGCCCCAGGACAGGTGGAACTGAAAAACTGTTTTTT. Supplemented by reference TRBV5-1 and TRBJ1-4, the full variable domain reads KAGVTQTPRYLIKTRGQQVTLSCSPISGHRSVSWYQQTPGQGLQFLFEYFSETQRNKGNFPGRFSGRQFSNSRSEMNVSTLELGDSALYLCASSPRTGGTEKLFFGSGTQLSVL.

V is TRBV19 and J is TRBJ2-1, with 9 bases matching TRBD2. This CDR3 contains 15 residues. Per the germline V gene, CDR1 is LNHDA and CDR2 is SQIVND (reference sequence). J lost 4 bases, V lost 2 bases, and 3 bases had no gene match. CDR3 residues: CASSILAGEYNEQFF. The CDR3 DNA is TGTGCCAGTAGTATATTAGCGGGGGAGTACAATGAGCAGTTCTTC. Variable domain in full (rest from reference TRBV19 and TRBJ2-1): DGGITQSPKYLFRKEGQNVTLSCEQNLNHDAMYWYRQDPGQGLRLIYYSQIVNDFQKGDIAEGYSVSREKKESFPLTVTSAQKNPTAFYLCASSILAGEYNEQFFGPGTRLTVL.

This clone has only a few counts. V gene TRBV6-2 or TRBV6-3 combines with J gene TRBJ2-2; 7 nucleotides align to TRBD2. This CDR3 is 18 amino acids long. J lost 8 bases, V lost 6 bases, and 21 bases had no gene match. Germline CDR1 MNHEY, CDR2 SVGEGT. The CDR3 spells CASSLPRRGREHPGELFF. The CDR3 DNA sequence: TGTGCCAGCAGCCTCCCGAGGAGAGGGAGGGAACACCCGGGGGAGCTGTTTTTT.

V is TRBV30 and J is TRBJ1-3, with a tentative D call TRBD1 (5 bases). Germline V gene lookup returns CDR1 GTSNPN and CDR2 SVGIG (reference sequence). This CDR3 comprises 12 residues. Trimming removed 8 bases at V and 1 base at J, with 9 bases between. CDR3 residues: CALGVSGNTIYF. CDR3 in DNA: TGTGCCCTAGGGGTTTCTGGAAACACCATATATTTT.

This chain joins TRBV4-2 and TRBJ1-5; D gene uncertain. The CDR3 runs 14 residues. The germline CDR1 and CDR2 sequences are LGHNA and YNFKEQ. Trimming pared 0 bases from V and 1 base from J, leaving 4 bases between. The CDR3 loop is CASSQDQSNQPQHF. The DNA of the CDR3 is TGTGCCAGCAGCCAAGATCAAAGCAATCAGCCCCAGCATTTT.

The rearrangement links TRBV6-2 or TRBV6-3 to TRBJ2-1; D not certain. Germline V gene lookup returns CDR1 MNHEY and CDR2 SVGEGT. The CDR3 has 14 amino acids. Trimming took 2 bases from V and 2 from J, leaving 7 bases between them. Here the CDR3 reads CASSYRQPYNEQFF. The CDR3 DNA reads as TGTGCCAGCAGTTACCGACAACCCTACAATGAGCAGTTCTTC.

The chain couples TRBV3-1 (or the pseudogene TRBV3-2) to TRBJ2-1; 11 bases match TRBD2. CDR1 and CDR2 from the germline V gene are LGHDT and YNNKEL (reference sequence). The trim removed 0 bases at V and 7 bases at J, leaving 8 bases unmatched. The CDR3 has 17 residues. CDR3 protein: CASSQDLSSGGANEQFF. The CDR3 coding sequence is TGTGCCAGCAGCCAAGATCTGAGTAGCGGGGGGGCAAATGAGCAGTTCTTC.

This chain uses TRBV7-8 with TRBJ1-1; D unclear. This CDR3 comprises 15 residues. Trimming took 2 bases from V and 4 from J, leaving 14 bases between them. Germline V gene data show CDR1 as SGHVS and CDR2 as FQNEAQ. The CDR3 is CASSLSMYPSTEAFF. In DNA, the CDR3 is TGTGCCAGCAGCTTAAGCATGTACCCTAGCACTGAAGCTTTCTTT.

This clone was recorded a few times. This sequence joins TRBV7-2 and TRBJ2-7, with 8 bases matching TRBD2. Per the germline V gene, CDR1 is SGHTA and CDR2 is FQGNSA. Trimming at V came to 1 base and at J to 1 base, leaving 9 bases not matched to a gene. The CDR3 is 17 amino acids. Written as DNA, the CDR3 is TGTGCCAGCAGCTTAGGAACGGGGGGGCCGGCATCCTACGAGCAGTACTTC. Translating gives CASSLGTGGPASYEQYF.